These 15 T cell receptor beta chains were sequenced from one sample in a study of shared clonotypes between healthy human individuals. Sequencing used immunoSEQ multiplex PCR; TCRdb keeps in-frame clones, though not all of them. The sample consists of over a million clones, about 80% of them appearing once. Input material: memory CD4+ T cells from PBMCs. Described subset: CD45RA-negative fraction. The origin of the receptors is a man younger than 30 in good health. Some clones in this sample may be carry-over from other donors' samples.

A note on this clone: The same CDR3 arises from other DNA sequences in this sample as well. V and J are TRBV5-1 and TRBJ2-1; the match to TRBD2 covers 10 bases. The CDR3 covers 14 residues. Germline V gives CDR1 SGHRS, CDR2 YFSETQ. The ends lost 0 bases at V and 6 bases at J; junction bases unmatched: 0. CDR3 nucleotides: TGCGCCAGCAGCTTGGGGACTAGCGGCAATGAGCAGTTCTTC. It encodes CASSLGTSGNEQFF.

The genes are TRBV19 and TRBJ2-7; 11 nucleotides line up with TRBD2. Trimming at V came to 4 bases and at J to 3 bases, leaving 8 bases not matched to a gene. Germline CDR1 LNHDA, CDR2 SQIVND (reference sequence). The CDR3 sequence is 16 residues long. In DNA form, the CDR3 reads TGTGCCAGTAGTAAATCATTAACTAGCGGGAGCTACGAGCAGTACTTC. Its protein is CASSKSLTSGSYEQYF.

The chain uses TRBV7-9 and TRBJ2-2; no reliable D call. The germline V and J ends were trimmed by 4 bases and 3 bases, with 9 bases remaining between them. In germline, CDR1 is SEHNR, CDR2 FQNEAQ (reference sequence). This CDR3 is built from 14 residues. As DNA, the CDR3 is TGTGCCAGCAGCTCCGACCGCCACACCGGGGAGCTGTTTTTT. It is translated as CASSSDRHTGELFF.

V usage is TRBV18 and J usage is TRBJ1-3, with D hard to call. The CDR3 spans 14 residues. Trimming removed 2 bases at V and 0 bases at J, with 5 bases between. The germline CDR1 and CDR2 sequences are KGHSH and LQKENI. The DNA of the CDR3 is TGTGCCAGCTCACCAATGGACTCTGGAAACACCATATATTTT. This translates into CASSPMDSGNTIYF.

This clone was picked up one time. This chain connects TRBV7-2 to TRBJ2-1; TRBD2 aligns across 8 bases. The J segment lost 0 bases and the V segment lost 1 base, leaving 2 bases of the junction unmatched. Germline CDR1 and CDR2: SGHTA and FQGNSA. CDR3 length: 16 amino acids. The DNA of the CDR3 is TGTGCCAGCAGCTTAGTCGGGACTAGCTCCTACAATGAGCAGTTCTTC. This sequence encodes CASSLVGTSSYNEQFF.

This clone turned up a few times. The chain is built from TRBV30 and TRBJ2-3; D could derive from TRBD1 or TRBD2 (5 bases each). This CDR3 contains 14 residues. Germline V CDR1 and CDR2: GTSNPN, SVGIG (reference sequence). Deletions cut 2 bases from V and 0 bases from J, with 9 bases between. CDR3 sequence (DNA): TGTGCCTGGAGTACCGGGGACAGCACAGATACGCAGTATTTT. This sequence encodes CAWSTGDSTDTQYF. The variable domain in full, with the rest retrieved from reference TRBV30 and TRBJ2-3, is SQTIHQWPATLVQPVGSPLSLECTVEGTSNPNLYWYRQAAGRGLQLLFYSVGIGQISSEVPQNLSASRPQDRQFILSSKKLLLSDSGFYLCAWSTGDSTDTQYFGPGTRLTVL.

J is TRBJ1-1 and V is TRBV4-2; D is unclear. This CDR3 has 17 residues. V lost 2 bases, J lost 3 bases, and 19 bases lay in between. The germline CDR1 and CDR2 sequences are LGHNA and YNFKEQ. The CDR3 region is CASSQRAPYLGDTEAFF. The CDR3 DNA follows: TGTGCCAGCAGCCAACGGGCTCCCTACCTTGGGGACACTGAAGCTTTCTTT.

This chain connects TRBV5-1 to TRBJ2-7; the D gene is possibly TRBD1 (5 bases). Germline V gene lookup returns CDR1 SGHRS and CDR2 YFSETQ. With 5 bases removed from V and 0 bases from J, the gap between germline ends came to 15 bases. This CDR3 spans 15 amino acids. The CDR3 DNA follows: TGCGCCAGCAGACTCAGCACAGGCAGCTCCTACGAGCAGTACTTC. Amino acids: CASRLSTGSSYEQYF. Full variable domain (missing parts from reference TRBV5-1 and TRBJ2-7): KAGVTQTPRYLIKTRGQQVTLSCSPISGHRSVSWYQQTPGQGLQFLFEYFSETQRNKGNFPGRFSGRQFSNSRSEMNVSTLELGDSALYLCASRLSTGSSYEQYFGPGTRLTVT.

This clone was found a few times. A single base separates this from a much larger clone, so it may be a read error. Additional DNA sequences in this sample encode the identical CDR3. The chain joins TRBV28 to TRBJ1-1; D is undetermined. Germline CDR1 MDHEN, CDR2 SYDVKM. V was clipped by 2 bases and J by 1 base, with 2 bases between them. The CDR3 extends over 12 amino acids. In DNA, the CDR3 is TGTGCCAGCAGTTTACGGAACACTGAAGCTTTCTTT. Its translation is CASSLRNTEAFF.

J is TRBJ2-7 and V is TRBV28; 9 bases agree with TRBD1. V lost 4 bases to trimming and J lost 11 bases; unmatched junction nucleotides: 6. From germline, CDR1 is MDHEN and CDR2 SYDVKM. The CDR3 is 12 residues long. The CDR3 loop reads CASSSGTGIKYF. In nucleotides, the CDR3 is TGTGCCAGCAGTTCTGGGACAGGGATTAAGTACTTC.

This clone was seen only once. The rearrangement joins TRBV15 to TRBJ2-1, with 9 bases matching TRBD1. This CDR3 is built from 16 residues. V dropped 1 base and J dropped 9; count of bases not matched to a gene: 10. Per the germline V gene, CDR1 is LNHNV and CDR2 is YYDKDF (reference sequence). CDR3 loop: CATSRATGGSYLEQFF. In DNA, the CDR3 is TGTGCCACCAGCAGAGCGACAGGGGGATCCTATCTTGAGCAGTTCTTC.

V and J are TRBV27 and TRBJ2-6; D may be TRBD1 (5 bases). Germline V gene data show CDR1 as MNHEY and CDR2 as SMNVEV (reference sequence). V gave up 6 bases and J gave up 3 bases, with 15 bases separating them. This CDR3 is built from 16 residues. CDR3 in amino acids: CASSARAVSGANVLTF. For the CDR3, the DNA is TGTGCCAGCAGCGCCAGGGCTGTTAGTGGGGCCAACGTCCTGACTTTC. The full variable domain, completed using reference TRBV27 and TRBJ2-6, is EAQVTQNPRYLITVTGKKLTVTCSQNMNHEYMSWYRQDPGLGLRQIYYSMNVEVTDKGDVPEGYKVSRKEKRNFPLILESPSPNQTSLYFCASSARAVSGANVLTFGAGSRLTVL.

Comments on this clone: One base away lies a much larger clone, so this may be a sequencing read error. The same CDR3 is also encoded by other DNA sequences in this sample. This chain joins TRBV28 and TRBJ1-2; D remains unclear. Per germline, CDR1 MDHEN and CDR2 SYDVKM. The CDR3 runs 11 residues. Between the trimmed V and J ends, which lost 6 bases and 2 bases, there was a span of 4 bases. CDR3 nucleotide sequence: TGTGCCAGCAGGGGGAACTATGGCTACACCTTC. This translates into CASRGNYGYTF.

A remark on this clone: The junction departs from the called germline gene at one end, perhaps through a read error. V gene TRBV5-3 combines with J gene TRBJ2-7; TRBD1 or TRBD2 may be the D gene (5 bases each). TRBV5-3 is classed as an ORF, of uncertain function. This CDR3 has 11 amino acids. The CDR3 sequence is CARSFCSGTVF. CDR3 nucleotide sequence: TGTGCCAGAAGTTTCTGTTCCGGGACCGTCTTC.

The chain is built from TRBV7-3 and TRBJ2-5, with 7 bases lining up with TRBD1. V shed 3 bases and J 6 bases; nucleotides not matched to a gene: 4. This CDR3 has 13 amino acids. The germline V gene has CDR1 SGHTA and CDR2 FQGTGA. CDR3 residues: CASSFTGEQTQYF. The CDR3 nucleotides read TGTGCCAGCAGCTTTACAGGGGAGCAGACCCAGTACTTC.